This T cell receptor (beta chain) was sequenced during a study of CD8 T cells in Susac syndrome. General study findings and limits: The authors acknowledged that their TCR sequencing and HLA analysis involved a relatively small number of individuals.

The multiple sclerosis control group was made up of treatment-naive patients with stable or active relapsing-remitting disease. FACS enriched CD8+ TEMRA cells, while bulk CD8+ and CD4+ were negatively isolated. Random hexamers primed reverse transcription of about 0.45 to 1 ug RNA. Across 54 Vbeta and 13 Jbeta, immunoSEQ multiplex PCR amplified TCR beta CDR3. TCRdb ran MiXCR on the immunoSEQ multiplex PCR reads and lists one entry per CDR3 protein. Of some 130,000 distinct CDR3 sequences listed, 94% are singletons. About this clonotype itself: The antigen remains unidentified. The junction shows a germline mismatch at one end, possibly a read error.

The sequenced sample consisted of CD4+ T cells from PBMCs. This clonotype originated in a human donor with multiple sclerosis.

Here the CDR3 reads CASSLIGQGETQYF. DNA of the CDR3: TGTGCTAGCAGCTTGATAGGACAGGGAGAGACCCAGTACTTC. The chain joins TRBV7-7 to TRBJ2-5; 8 nucleotides line up with TRBD1. Germline values: CDR1 SSHAT, CDR2 FNYEAQ (reference sequence). The CDR3 consists of 14 residues.